This T cell receptor beta chain was observed in a study of response to subunit inactivated influenza vaccine. V was shortened by 7 bases and J by 3 bases, with 3 bases between the two germline ends. The CDR3 length is 11 residues. A word on this clonotype: It may be a read error: a sequence one base away is much more abundant.

TCRdb re-derived calls from the RT-PCR reads in MiXCR, one entry per CDR3 protein. This sample has just under 550,000 distinct CDR3 sequences, with around 25% found just once. These same records also appear under a second study, on T cells expressing NK-cell markers. This second report adds: It was by 5'RACE template switching with UMIs that TCR beta cDNA was made. Sorted CD3+CD56+NKG2C+, CD3+CD56+NKG2C- and CD3+CD56-NKG2C+ T-cell subsets were beta-chain profiled. Eight donors were sequenced, of whom seven were HCMV-seropositive, while the remaining one was HCMV-seronegative. Among the experiments, several used an anti-gamma-delta TCR antibody to restrict sorting to alpha-beta TCR T cells. Researchers report these clonotypes also headed the CD3+CD56-NKG2C+ fraction in several donors.

This TCR came from a man in his forties or fifties who received an inactivated influenza vaccine. Sequences were derived from CD4+ T cells sorted from PBMCs, sampled 12 days after vaccination. The chain carries TRBV12-3 or TRBV12-4 and TRBJ2-2; D gene unclear. The CDR3 spells CASKYTGELFF. The CDR3 nucleotides read TGTGCCAGCAAATACACCGGGGAGCTGTTTTTT.